A selection of T cell receptor beta chains follows, all from one sample in a study of Graves' ophthalmopathy and Graves' hyperthyroidism. TCRdb re-analysed the multiplex PCR reads in MiXCR, keeping a single row per CDR3 protein. The table has a few hundred thousand distinct CDR3 sequences, roughly 21% seen once. The sequencing sample was made of peripheral blood. All receptors derive from a woman between 50 and 59 years old with Graves' ophthalmopathy. The CDR3 runs from the conserved cysteine through the conserved F or W. Each record gives: CDR3 length, D gene, V gene, clone size, J gene, CDR3 DNA, CDR3 protein. A D gene is named only where the DNA matches it firmly. A clone size is listed for some rows: how often the clone was seen (once, few, many), or a class if it is expanded.

14	TRBD2	TRBV5-1	few	TRBJ2-7	TGCGCCAGCAGCAGTTTCACGGGAGGGCACGAGCAGTACTTC	CASSSFTGGHEQYF
12	NA	TRBV7-2	NA	TRBJ1-2	TGTGCCAGCAGCTTGGAACTCTATGGCTACACCTTC	CASSLELYGYTF
15	NA	TRBV3-1	many	TRBJ1-1	TGTGCCAGCAGCCAAGAGTTGACAGCGAACACTGAAGCTTTCTTT	CASSQELTANTEAFF
14	TRBD2	TRBV20-1	many	TRBJ2-7	TGCAGTGCTAGAGATCCAGCTAGCGGCTACGAGCAGTACTTC	CSARDPASGYEQYF
13	NA	TRBV30	NA	TRBJ1-5	TGTGCCTGGAGTATCAGGCGGGGTCAGCCCCAGCATTTT	CAWSIRRGQPQHF
12	NA	TRBV29-1	many	TRBJ2-7	TGCAGTGTTTGGGTAGGGACCTACGAGCAGTACTTC	CSVWVGTYEQYF
14	NA	TRBV25-1	many	TRBJ2-5	TGTGCCAGCAGTGAATATCGGGGGGCTGAGACCCAGTACTTC	CASSEYRGAETQYF
17	NA	TRBV6-5	NA	TRBJ1-1	TGTGCCAGCAGTTACGTGGCGAGGGGCATGGGAGGTACTGAAGCTTTCTTT	CASSYVARGMGGTEAFF
15	TRBD1	TRBV6-1	NA	TRBJ1-2	TGTGCCAGCAGTACCCCGGGACAGGGGAACTATGGCTACACCTTC	CASSTPGQGNYGYTF
14	NA	TRBV30	NA	TRBJ1-5	TGTGCCTGGAGCCGAGGACAGCGAGGGTCGCCCCAGCATTTT	CAWSRGQRGSPQHF
12	NA	TRBV7-9	NA	TRBJ1-1	TGTGCCAGCAGCTCAGGGTCGATTGAAGCTTTCTTT	CASSSGSIEAFF
15	TRBD2	TRBV12-3/TRBV12-4	many	TRBJ2-5	TGTGCCAGCAGTTTACAGAGGGGACTATCCGAGACCCAGTACTTC	CASSLQRGLSETQYF
11	TRBD1	TRBV19	many	TRBJ1-4	TGTGCCAGTAGGACAGGGTCGAAACTGTTTTTT	CASRTGSKLFF
19	NA	TRBV4-1	NA	TRBJ1-5	TGCGCCAGCAGCCAATTCTCTTGGAGGGCCTCTGAGGGCAATCAGCCCCAGCATTTT	CASSQFSWRASEGNQPQHF
12	NA	TRBV29-1	many	TRBJ1-2	TGCAGCGTTGAAGATCCGCGCGTCGGCTACACCTTC	CSVEDPRVGYTF
16	TRBD1	TRBV11-1	few	TRBJ1-5	TGTGCCAGCAGAATTACCGGGACAGCGGGGGATCAGCCCCAGCATTTT	CASRITGTAGDQPQHF